Each of the 32 T cell receptor beta chains below was sequenced from the same sample in a study of T cell responses to AZD1222 COVID-19 vaccine. TCRdb's table, derived via immunoSEQ multiplex PCR, lists solely in-frame clones and lacks some. Of 100,000 to 120,000 clones listed, about 94% were seen once; the top ten hold about 3.1%. The sequences come from peripheral blood, collected 28 days after the second AZD1222 dose. These receptors all stem from an adult who received the AZD1222 COVID-19 vaccine.

The rearrangement joins TRBV18 to TRBJ1-5; the D gene is possibly TRBD1 (5 bases). V shed 2 bases and J shed 5 bases, with 25 bases lying between them. This CDR3 region has 19 residues. CDR1 KGHSH and CDR2 LQKENI come from the germline V gene. CDR3 region: CASSPGATGTKFGDQPQHF. The CDR3 coding sequence is TGTGCCAGCTCACCAGGTGCTACCGGGACTAAATTTGGGGATCAGCCCCAGCATTTT.

The chain has TRBV6-5 and TRBJ1-5, with D uncertain. Germline V gene lookup returns CDR1 MNHEY and CDR2 SVGAGI. The CDR3 has 15 amino acids. Trimming removed 6 bases from V and 0 bases from J, with 12 bases in between. CDR3 loop: CASRRKGHSNQPQHF. CDR3 nucleotides: TGTGCCAGCAGGAGGAAGGGCCATAGCAATCAGCCCCAGCATTTT.

The chain carries TRBV20-1 and TRBJ1-5, with D tentatively TRBD1 (5 bases). The CDR3 is 14 residues long. Trimming left V 3 bases short and J 0 bases short, with 9 bases between. CDR1 is DFQATT and CDR2 is SNEGSKA in the germline V gene (reference sequence). The DNA for the CDR3 is TGCAGTGCTAGTCGACAGAATAGCAATCAGCCCCAGCATTTT. This encodes CSASRQNSNQPQHF.

The CDR3 loop reads CASSLSLGYYNEQFF. For the CDR3, the DNA is TGTGCCAGCAGCTTATCCCTGGGCTATTACAATGAGCAGTTCTTC. V usage is TRBV11-1 and J usage is TRBJ2-1; no clear D gene. The CDR3 loop spans 15 amino acids. The V and J ends lost 2 bases and 4 bases respectively, with 12 bases between them. CDR1 and CDR2 from the germline V gene are SGHAT and FQDESV (reference sequence).

The chain links TRBV9 to TRBJ1-1, with D unresolved. From germline, CDR1 is SGDLS and CDR2 YYNGEE. The CDR3 is 12 residues long. V lost 3 bases and J 9 bases, leaving 12 bases between the germline ends. CDR3 protein: CASSADPSKAFF. DNA for the CDR3: TGTGCCAGCAGCGCAGACCCTTCTAAAGCTTTCTTT.

The rearrangement uses TRBV25-1 and TRBJ1-6; 9 positions agree with TRBD1. After removal of 4 bases from V and 9 bases from J, the junction contained 7 bases not matched to a gene. The CDR3 consists of 15 residues. Germline V gene data show CDR1 as MGHDK and CDR2 as SYGVNS. The CDR3 region is CASSGAGTGTSPLHF. The CDR3 DNA reads TGTGCCAGCAGTGGGGCCGGGACAGGGACTTCACCCCTCCACTTT.

The J gene is TRBJ2-1, the V gene TRBV11-1; tentative D call: TRBD2 (5 bases). The CDR3 is 13 amino acids. From germline, CDR1 is SGHAT and CDR2 FQDESV (reference sequence). Trimming removed 9 bases from V and 2 bases from J, with 11 bases in between. The CDR3 nucleotides read TGTGCCAGTTCCCTAGCAACCTACAATGAGCAGTTCTTC. Residues: CASSLATYNEQFF.

The gene calls are TRBV7-4 and TRBJ1-2, with D unclear. CDR3 length: 16 residues. V lost 5 bases, J lost 5 bases, and 21 bases lay in between. Germline loops: CDR1 SGHVT, CDR2 SQSDAQ. The CDR3 loop reads CASSPKGPGRIYGYTF. CDR3 sequence (DNA): TGTGCCAGCAGCCCAAAAGGTCCAGGTAGAATTTATGGCTACACCTTC.

This sequence joins TRBV5-4 and TRBJ1-6; D ambiguous. From germline, CDR1 is SGHNT and CDR2 YYREEE (reference sequence). Trimming removed 0 bases from V and 3 bases from J, with 4 bases in between. This CDR3 region has 14 residues. CDR3 in amino acids: CASSLEDYNSPLHF. Here the CDR3 DNA reads TGTGCCAGCAGCTTGGAGGACTATAATTCACCCCTCCACTTT. Based on the CDR3 plus reference TRBV5-4 and TRBJ1-6, the full variable domain is ETGVTQSPTHLIKTRGQQVTLRCSSQSGHNTVSWYQQALGQGPQFIFQYYREEENGRGNFPPRFSGLQFPNYSSELNVNALELDDSALYLCASSLEDYNSPLHFGNGTRLTVT.

The genes are TRBV2 and TRBJ2-1; D gene unclear. V was clipped by 3 bases and J by 7 bases, with 16 bases between them. The length of the CDR3 is 15 residues. From germline, CDR1 is SNHLY and CDR2 FYNNEI. CDR3 amino acids: CASSEVRTNLNEQFF. Written as DNA, the CDR3 is TGTGCCAGCAGTGAGGTTCGTACCAACTTAAATGAGCAGTTCTTC.

The genes are TRBV7-9 and TRBJ2-7, with D possibly TRBD2 on 7 matching bases. Per germline, CDR1 SEHNR and CDR2 FQNEAQ (reference sequence). V was clipped by 3 bases and J by 5 bases, with 17 bases between them. The CDR3 covers 15 residues. In nucleotides, the CDR3 is TGTGCCAGCAGCTTTGGCGGGGGCCGCGGAGACGAGCAGTACTTC. This codes for CASSFGGGRGDEQYF.

This clone was seen just once. The chain joins TRBV18 to TRBJ2-1, with 7 bases lining up with TRBD2. This CDR3 has 17 amino acids. CDR1 KGHSH and CDR2 LQKENI come from the germline V gene. With V trimmed by 0 bases and J by 2 bases, 7 bases remained unmatched. CDR3 in DNA: TGTGCCAGCTCACCACCTTCTAGCGGTGCGACCTACAATGAGCAGTTCTTC. Translation gives CASSPPSSGATYNEQFF.

The chain joins TRBV6-5 to TRBJ1-5; the D is unclear. CDR3 length: 13 amino acids. V was shortened by 3 bases and J by 6 bases, with 9 bases between the two germline ends. Germline loops: CDR1 MNHEY, CDR2 SVGAGI. CDR3 residues: CASSYEFSQPQHF. The CDR3 DNA reads as TGTGCCAGCAGTTATGAGTTCAGTCAGCCCCAGCATTTT.

The rearrangement joins TRBV30 to TRBJ1-1; weak D call: TRBD1 (5 bases). Germline V gives CDR1 GTSNPN, CDR2 SVGIG (reference sequence). Trimming left V 2 bases short and J 1 base short, with 11 bases between. The CDR3 length is 14 residues. The CDR3 DNA follows: TGTGCCTGGAGTCCGCAGGGAAGGAACACTGAAGCTTTCTTT. It encodes CAWSPQGRNTEAFF.

The V and J genes are TRBV4-1 and TRBJ1-4; D not certain. Germline V gives CDR1 MGHRA, CDR2 YSYEKL. With 3 bases removed from V and 7 bases from J, the gap between germline ends came to 6 bases. The CDR3 totals 12 residues. This CDR3 reads CASSQPLEKLFF. The DNA for the CDR3 is TGCGCCAGCAGCCAGCCGCTTGAAAAACTGTTTTTT.

The chain links TRBV18 to TRBJ1-2; a weak D match, TRBD1 (5 bases). Germline lookup yields CDR1 KGHSH and CDR2 LQKENI. Trimming left V 3 bases short and J 5 bases short, with 16 bases between. The CDR3 extends over 15 amino acids. In DNA, the CDR3 is TGTGCCAGCTCACCTCGAGAGGGGAGAGGGTATGGCTACACCTTC. Its protein product is CASSPREGRGYGYTF.

Turning to this clone: An end of the junction differs from the germline gene, which may be a read error. This chain connects TRBV19 to TRBJ1-3, with D possibly matching TRBD1 (6 bases). Germline V gene data show CDR1 as LNHDA and CDR2 as SQIVND (reference sequence). This CDR3 comprises 15 residues. CDR3 nucleotide sequence: TGTGCCAGTAATGGGGGCGCGCTCTCTAGAAACACCATATATTTT. It yields the protein CASNGGALSRNTIYF.

The chain combines TRBV19 with TRBJ2-7; 7 bases map to TRBD2. Germline CDR1 reads LNHDA; CDR2 reads SQIVND (reference sequence). The CDR3 extends over 14 amino acids. J lost 4 bases, V lost 3 bases, and 6 bases had no gene match. The CDR3 nucleotides are TGTGCCAGTAGTATTTATGCGGGGGAGTACGAGCAGTACTTC. Translation: CASSIYAGEYEQYF.

A single count supports this clone. The chain recombines TRBV19 with TRBJ1-6; TRBD1 aligns across 10 bases. CDR1 and CDR2 from the germline V gene are LNHDA and SQIVND (reference sequence). This CDR3 has 14 residues. Germline trimming cut 5 bases from V and 10 bases from J; bases unmatched to any gene: 5. The CDR3 nucleotides are TGTGCCAGTAGTCGCGACAGGGGGCTCTCACCCCTCCACTTT. It specifies CASSRDRGLSPLHF.

The chain has TRBV18 and TRBJ2-7; perhaps TRBD1 as D (5 bases). Per germline, CDR1 KGHSH and CDR2 LQKENI. This CDR3 spans 14 amino acids. V was clipped by 3 bases and J by 5 bases, with 14 bases between them. The CDR3: CASSPRQGQDEQYF. CDR3 nucleotide sequence: TGTGCCAGCTCACCGCGGCAGGGTCAAGACGAGCAGTACTTC.

The V call is TRBV19, the J call TRBJ1-1; D call uncertain. CDR3 length: 15 residues. Germline V gene lookup returns CDR1 LNHDA and CDR2 SQIVND (reference sequence). Between the trimmed V and J ends, which lost 7 bases and 0 bases, there was a span of 15 bases. The CDR3 DNA sequence: TGTGCCAGTAAACTAGGCCCTTCGTTGAACACTGAAGCTTTCTTT. This gives the protein CASKLGPSLNTEAFF.

The gene calls are TRBV19 and TRBJ1-6; 10 bases line up with TRBD1. Per germline, CDR1 LNHDA and CDR2 SQIVND (reference sequence). V trimming: 5 bases; J trimming: 9 bases; junction bases outside the gene matches: 7. The CDR3 consists of 15 residues. The CDR3 DNA reads TGTGCCAGTAGTCCGACAGGGGGCGCGGGTTCACCCCTCCACTTT. Its protein is CASSPTGGAGSPLHF.

This sequence joins TRBV19 and TRBJ1-1, with D tentatively TRBD1 (5 bases). Germline V gene data show CDR1 as LNHDA and CDR2 as SQIVND (reference sequence). Trimming took off 4 bases at V and 0 bases at J, with 12 bases between the two ends. The CDR3 totals 15 residues. The CDR3 nucleotides read TGTGCCAGTAGTACCCCGACAGAAATGAACACTGAAGCTTTCTTT. It encodes CASSTPTEMNTEAFF. The full variable domain, in which reference TRBV19 and TRBJ1-1 provide the parts outside the CDR3, is DGGITQSPKYLFRKEGQNVTLSCEQNLNHDAMYWYRQDPGQGLRLIYYSQIVNDFQKGDIAEGYSVSREKKESFPLTVTSAQKNPTAFYLCASSTPTEMNTEAFFGQGTRLTVV.

This CDR3 is CASSPAVNTEAFF. Here the CDR3 DNA reads TGTGCCAGCTCACCTGCGGTGAACACTGAAGCTTTCTTT. This chain connects TRBV18 to TRBJ1-1; D gene unclear. Germline V gene lookup returns CDR1 KGHSH and CDR2 LQKENI. The CDR3 is 13 amino acids. The ends were cut back, 3 bases at V and 0 bases at J, with 5 bases in the middle.

The J gene is TRBJ1-1, the V gene TRBV18, with D unclear. The CDR3 is made up of 14 amino acids. The germline V gene has CDR1 KGHSH and CDR2 LQKENI. Trimming removed 5 bases from V and 0 bases from J, with 10 bases in between. The CDR3 DNA reads as TGTGCCAGCTCAAGCGGTGTTTTGAACACTGAAGCTTTCTTT. It is translated as CASSSGVLNTEAFF.

DNA of the CDR3: TGCGCCAGCAACCCGGGACTAGCGGGAGGGCCGAGGGAGCAGTACTTC. It translates to CASNPGLAGGPREQYF. This chain uses TRBV5-1 with TRBJ2-7; 16 nucleotides align to TRBD2. V lost 6 bases and J lost 7; bases outside the gene matches: 10. Germline CDR1 is SGHRS and CDR2 is YFSETQ. This CDR3 comprises 16 residues.

V gene TRBV11-2 combines with J gene TRBJ1-1; TRBD1 aligns across 9 bases. The CDR3 is 15 residues long. After removal of 4 bases from V and 1 base from J, the junction contained 4 bases not matched to a gene. The germline V gene has CDR1 SGHAT and CDR2 FQNNGV. The CDR3 DNA follows: TGTGCCAGCAGCTGGGGACAGGGTCGGAACACTGAAGCTTTCTTT. Amino acids: CASSWGQGRNTEAFF.

The genes are TRBV7-9 and TRBJ2-7; D unresolved. V shed 5 bases and J shed 12 bases, with 14 bases lying between them. CDR1 is SEHNR and CDR2 is FQNEAQ in the germline V gene (reference sequence). CDR3 length: 11 amino acids. The DNA for the CDR3 is TGTGCCAGCAGCCTTTGGGGTGAGTGGTACTTC. Translating gives CASSLWGEWYF. Full variable domain (missing parts from reference TRBV7-9 and TRBJ2-7): DTGVSQNPRHKITKRGQNVTFRCDPISEHNRLYWYRQTLGQGPEFLTYFQNEAQLEKSRLLSDRFSAERPKGSFSTLEIQRTEQGDSAMYLCASSLWGEWYFGPGTRLTVT.

The CDR3 sequence: CASSLTGGETGELFF. The CDR3 DNA is TGTGCCAGCAGCCTGACAGGGGGCGAGACCGGGGAGCTGTTTTTT. This chain links TRBV5-4 with TRBJ2-2, with 10 nucleotides matching TRBD1. The CDR3 is 15 amino acids. CDR1 is SGHNT, CDR2 YYREEE, per germline (reference sequence). Germline trimming cut 4 bases from V and 5 bases from J; bases unmatched to any gene: 5.

The V and J genes are TRBV25-1 and TRBJ1-3; D is perhaps TRBD1 (6 bases). CDR1 is MGHDK, CDR2 SYGVNS, per germline. The CDR3 consists of 14 residues. Deletions cut 5 bases from V and 10 bases from J, with 18 bases between. The CDR3: CASSLRTDGWTIYF. DNA of the CDR3: TGTGCCAGCAGTCTCCGGACAGACGGATGGACCATATATTTT.

The count of this clone is one. V usage is TRBV6-4 and J usage is TRBJ1-1; D may be TRBD1 (5 bases). V lost 0 bases to trimming and J lost 6 bases, with 11 bases between them. This CDR3 comprises 14 residues. Germline-derived CDR1 and CDR2 are MRHNA and SNTAGT. The CDR3: CASSDSGGSAEAFF. CDR3 coding DNA: TGTGCCAGCAGTGACTCCGGGGGGTCCGCTGAAGCTTTCTTT.

CDR3 bases: TGTGCCAGCAGTTTTTCTCCAACAGGAAACGAGCAGTACTTC. This codes for CASSFSPTGNEQYF. J is TRBJ2-7 and V is TRBV11-2; tentative D call: TRBD1 (5 bases). The germline V and J ends were trimmed by 6 bases and 5 bases, with 17 bases remaining between them. Germline CDR1 and CDR2: SGHAT and FQNNGV. The CDR3 sequence is 14 residues long.